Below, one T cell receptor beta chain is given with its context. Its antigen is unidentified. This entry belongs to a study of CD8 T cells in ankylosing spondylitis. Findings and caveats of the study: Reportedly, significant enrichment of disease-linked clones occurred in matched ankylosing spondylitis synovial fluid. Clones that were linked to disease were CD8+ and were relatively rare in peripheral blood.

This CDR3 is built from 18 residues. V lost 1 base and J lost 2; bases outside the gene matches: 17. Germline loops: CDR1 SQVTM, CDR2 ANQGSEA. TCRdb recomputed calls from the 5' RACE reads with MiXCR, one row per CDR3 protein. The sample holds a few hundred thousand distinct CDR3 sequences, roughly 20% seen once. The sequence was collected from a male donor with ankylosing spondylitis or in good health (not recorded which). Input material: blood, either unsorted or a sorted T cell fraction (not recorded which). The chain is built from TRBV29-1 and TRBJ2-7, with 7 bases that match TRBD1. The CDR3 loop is CSVEVVRDRASFTYEQYF. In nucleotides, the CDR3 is TGCAGCGTTGAAGTTGTGCGAGACAGGGCTTCTTTTACCTACGAGCAGTACTTC.